Listed here is a single TCR beta chain. There are many counts of this clonotype. There is no known antigen for this receptor. No qualities accompany the bases; no much larger clone lies one base away. This sample is drawn from a study of blood T cells in healthy people across ages (dated by TCRdb to 2014 to 2015). With respect to the entire study: Template switching captured roughly one uniquely barcoded TCR beta cDNA molecule per two T cells in model experiments. To track age-related changes in TCR beta repertoire diversity, the study relied on deep sequencing normalized with unique cDNA molecular identifiers. Four age groups were formed from the donors: young (average 16 years), middle-aged (approximately 40), aged (62) and long-lived (82). To avoid experimental bias, donors of different ages were spread randomly across the sequencing lanes. Two additional independent replicas of 1 million unique cDNA reads from the same blood draw were analyzed for two donors (one aged 18 to 30 and one aged 80 or older). General study outcomes and caveats: Conclusive comparison of naive and antigen-experienced compartments was prevented by the profiling of bulk unsorted PBMCs. A strong correlation was found between observed TCR beta diversity and the percentage of naive T cells measured by flow cytometry. The CMV infection status of donors was not known, potentially confounding age-related changes in expanded clonotypes. Estimates of total diversity based on one million sequenced T cells were considered lower bounds and underestimates. Observed TCR beta diversity per million T cells fell roughly linearly with age, and a significant reduction was already apparent by age approximately 40. Compared with the aged group, the long-lived group had more naive CD4+ T cells, fewer expanded clones and increased TCR diversity, suggesting age selection.

The donors were roughly 40 Caucasian individuals from Russia, aged roughly 6 to 100 years, who were systemically healthy. Each donor gave around 9 milliliters of peripheral blood, collected into EDTA-treated Vacutainer tubes. Ficoll-Paque density-gradient centrifugation was used to isolate PBMCs, with at least 7 million per sample. Total RNA was extracted from PBMCs with Trizol reagent, with at least 6 micrograms obtained per sample. The percentages of naive CD45RAhigh/CD27high T cells were determined by flow cytometry on a PBMC aliquot from every donor. Receptor amplification or capture employed 5' RACE. For sequencing, an Illumina HiSeq 2500 was employed. A second PCR of about 6 to 12 cycles was run with a J-beta primer mix and a sample-barcoded 5' primer. Each TCR beta cDNA molecule received a unique molecular identifier from a template-switch 5' adaptor carrying 12 random nucleotides. Each sample yielded at least 3 million CDR3-containing paired-end reads. All of the RNA was converted into first-strand cDNA using the Mint cDNA synthesis kit, with a TRBC-specific oligonucleotide serving as the primer. After uracil-DNA glycosylase treatment, a first 18-cycle PCR used universal primers M1SS and BC2_uni_R on all cDNA. In the authors' own workflow: Each sample was normalized by randomly selecting 1 million high-quality reads, each carrying a distinct molecular identifier. Reads with shared molecular identifiers were discarded instead of being binned into consensus sequences. CDR3 identification, clonotype clustering and error correction used MiTCR with a Q25 quality threshold and the strictest error-elimination algorithm. A nonparametric unseen species model using Euler transformation provided a lower-bound estimate of total TCR beta diversity. TCRdb reprocessing: public reads trimmed at Q25 with fastp, clones called with MiXCR, in-frame beta chains kept. Merged by CDR3 protein, the rows form single entries marked with the most common genes and DNA. It is TCRdb's table, rather than the study itself, that gives the V and J calls and clone size. Here the sample has hundreds of thousands of distinct CDR3 sequences; around 28% occur a single time. In total, the top ten clones hold approximately 15% of the sample.

The receptor's source is a woman of 80 years or more in good health. The specimen sequenced was blood.

The nucleotide sequence is TGTGCCAGCAGCTTAGAGATAACTAGCGGGGGGCGCGAGACCCAGTACTTC. Its protein product is CASSLEITSGGRETQYF. The sequence is built from TRBV7-2 and TRBJ2-5, with 12 bases aligning to TRBD2. The cysteine opens and the phenylalanine closes a CDR3 of 17 amino acids. Only the CDR3 DNA is retained, 51 bases long and in frame from the first base. V trim: 1 base; J trim: 5 bases; unmatched bases: 8. CDR1 and CDR2 are drawn from the germline V gene: SGHTA, FQGNSA.